What follows describes a single TCR beta chain. Libraries were prepared by immunoSEQ multiplex PCR; TCRdb keeps only in-frame clonotypes and omits some of them. Found here are approximately 19,000 clones, roughly 87% of them singletons; the top ten hold 1.5% to 2%. This specimen comes from a study of graft-versus-host responses after intestinal transplantation. The CDR3 has 18 residues. V was clipped by 0 bases and J by 1 base; unmatched bases: 8. The V gene's germline CDR1 is LGHNA and CDR2 YNFKEQ. The chain joins TRBV4-2 to TRBJ2-7; 11 bases are a match to TRBD2. The origin of this receptor is a human patient who received an intestinal transplant, so some T cells may come from the graft donor. Material: PBMCs, obtained 14 days after transplant. The CDR3: CASSQETGTSGLSYEQYF. The CDR3 nucleotides read TGTGCCAGCAGCCAAGAAACCGGGACTAGCGGACTGTCCTACGAGCAGTACTTC.